This TCR beta chain was sequenced in a study of T cells in Graves' hyperthyroidism and ophthalmopathy. Study as a whole: Peripheral blood was collected at initial diagnosis, before any treatment.

In this sample, this clonotype turned up many times. A much larger clone differs from this one at a single base, so this may be a read error. Germline V gene sequence: CDR1 MDHEN, CDR2 SYDVKM. This CDR3 is built from 15 residues. In patients aged 18 to 65, hyperthyroidism was newly diagnosed, with duration under 2 months. TCR beta CDR3 sequences were amplified from RNA transcripts. HTBI primers were employed in a first-round RT-PCR of the TCR CDR3. TCRdb re-called the multiplex PCR reads through MiXCR, storing one row per CDR3 protein. The sample has about 350,000 distinct CDR3 sequences, roughly 14% seen once.

The J gene is TRBJ2-7, the V gene TRBV28; no firm D call. Sequencing was carried out using blood. This TCR was sampled from a woman aged 30 to 39 with Graves' hyperthyroidism. The CDR3 nucleotides read TGTGCCAGCAGACTTGCTAGAGGTTGGGCCTACGGGCAGTACTTC. Protein sequence: CASRLARGWAYGQYF.